Here is one T cell receptor beta chain with its context. These data come from a study of blood T cell repertoires in COVID-19. Across the whole study: From the United States, Italy and Spain came samples of acute and convalescent COVID-19. PBMCs, B-cell-depleted T cells, or T cells provided the cDNA or gDNA that made up the material.

Germline values: CDR1 MNHEY, CDR2 SMNVEV (reference sequence). V trimming: 0 bases; J trimming: 2 bases; junction bases outside the gene matches: 2. CDR3 length equals 16 residues. Profiling relied on immunoSEQ multiplex PCR, and the TCRdb table lists in-frame clones only, not all of them. The table includes some 150,000 clones, 65% to 85% detected once. The rearrangement uses TRBV27 and TRBJ1-3, with TRBD1 matching over 9 bases. The source of this sequence is a woman older than 75 with acute or convalescent COVID-19. Sequencing was carried out using peripheral blood. The CDR3 coding sequence is TGTGCCAGCAGTTTATCCGGGACAGGGCCTGGAAACACCATATATTTT. It encodes CASSLSGTGPGNTIYF.